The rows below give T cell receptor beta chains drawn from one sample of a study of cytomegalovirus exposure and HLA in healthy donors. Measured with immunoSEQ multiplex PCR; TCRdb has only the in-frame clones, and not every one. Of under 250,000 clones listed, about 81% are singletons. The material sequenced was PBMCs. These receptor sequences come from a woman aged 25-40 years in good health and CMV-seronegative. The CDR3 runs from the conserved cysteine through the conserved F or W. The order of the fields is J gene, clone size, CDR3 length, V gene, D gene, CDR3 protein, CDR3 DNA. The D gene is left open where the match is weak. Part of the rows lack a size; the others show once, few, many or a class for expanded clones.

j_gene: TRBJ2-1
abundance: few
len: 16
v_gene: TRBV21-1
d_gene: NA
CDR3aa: CASRGLAGLSYNEQFF
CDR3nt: TGTGCCAGCAGGGGACTAGCGGGACTGTCCTACAATGAGCAGTTCTTC

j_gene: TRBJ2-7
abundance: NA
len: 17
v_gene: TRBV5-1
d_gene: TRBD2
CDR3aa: CASSIGTSGISSYEQYF
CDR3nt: TGCGCCAGCAGCATAGGGACTAGCGGGATAAGCTCCTACGAGCAGTACTTC

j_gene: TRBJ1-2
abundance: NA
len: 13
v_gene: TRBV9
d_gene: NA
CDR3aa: CASSPDSNYGYTF
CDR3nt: TGTGCCAGCAGCCCGGACAGTAACTATGGCTACACCTTC

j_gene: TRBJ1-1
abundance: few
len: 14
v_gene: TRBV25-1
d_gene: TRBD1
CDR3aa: CASKNAGGRTEAFF
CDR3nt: TGTGCCAGCAAGAACGCAGGGGGCAGGACTGAAGCTTTCTTT

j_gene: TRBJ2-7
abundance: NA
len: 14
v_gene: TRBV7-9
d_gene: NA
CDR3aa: CASSPRVLTYEQYF
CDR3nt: TGTGCCAGCAGCCCGCGAGTCCTTACCTACGAGCAGTACTTC

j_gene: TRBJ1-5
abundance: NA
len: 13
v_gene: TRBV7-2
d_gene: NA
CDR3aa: CASSPGRVQPQHF
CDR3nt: TGTGCCAGCAGCCCTGGGAGGGTCCAGCCCCAGCATTTT

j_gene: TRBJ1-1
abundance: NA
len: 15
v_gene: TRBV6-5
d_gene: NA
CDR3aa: CASTLSSYPPAEAFF
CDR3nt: TGTGCCAGCACCCTGTCTAGCTACCCCCCCGCTGAAGCTTTCTTT

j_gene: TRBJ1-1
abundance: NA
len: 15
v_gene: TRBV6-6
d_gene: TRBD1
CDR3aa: CASSLTATGELEAFF
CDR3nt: TGTGCCAGCAGTTTAACGGCGACAGGGGAACTTGAAGCTTTCTTT

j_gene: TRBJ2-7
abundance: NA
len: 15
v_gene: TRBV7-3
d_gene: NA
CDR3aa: CASSLNPGHSYEQYF
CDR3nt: TGTGCCAGCAGCTTAAATCCGGGACACAGCTACGAGCAGTACTTC

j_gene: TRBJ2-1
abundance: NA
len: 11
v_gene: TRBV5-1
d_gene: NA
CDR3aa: CASSSEQGQFF
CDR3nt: TGCGCCAGCAGTTCGGAGCAGGGGCAGTTCTTC

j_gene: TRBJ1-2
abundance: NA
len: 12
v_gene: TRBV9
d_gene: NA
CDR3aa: CASSARSYGYTF
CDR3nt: TGTGCCAGCAGCGCGCGGTCCTATGGCTACACCTTC

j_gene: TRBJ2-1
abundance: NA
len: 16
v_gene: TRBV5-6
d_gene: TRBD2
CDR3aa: CASSPGLAGVRNEQFF
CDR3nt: TGTGCCAGCAGCCCGGGACTAGCGGGAGTTCGGAATGAGCAGTTCTTC